This paragraph covers one TCR beta chain sequence. The source of the sample is a study of blood T cell repertoires in COVID-19. The wider study: The origin of the acute and convalescent COVID-19 samples was the United States, Italy and Spain. T cells, B-cell-depleted T cells, or PBMCs provided the cDNA or gDNA that served as material.

Germline CDR1 MNHEY, CDR2 SVGAGI. CDR3 length equals 15 residues. After removal of 7 bases from V and 7 bases from J, the junction contained 12 bases not matched to a gene. Sequencing used immunoSEQ multiplex PCR; TCRdb keeps in-frame clones, though not all of them. The data show approximately 69,000 clones, with approximately 82% seen just once and approximately 18% held by the top ten. V gene TRBV6-5 combines with J gene TRBJ2-2; 7 bases align to TRBD1. Sequencing was performed on peripheral blood. The TCR originated in a woman aged 80 or older with acute or convalescent COVID-19. This CDR3 reads CASNLQGTVGGELFF. CDR3 nucleotide sequence: TGTGCCAGCAACCTACAGGGGACAGTCGGCGGGGAGCTGTTTTTT.